The table lists the clone carrying this TCR beta chain with many counts. This entry comes from a study of blood T cell repertoires in COVID-19. Looking at the study overall: The analysed material was cDNA or gDNA that came from T cells, B-cell-depleted T cells, or PBMCs.

The repertoire was sequenced with immunoSEQ multiplex PCR; TCRdb's copy has only in-frame clones and lacks some. This table has over 400,000 clones, 80% to 90% appearing once. This sequence originates from a human donor in a cohort sampled during active COVID-19. The sample was peripheral blood.

Here the CDR3 reads CATSRDTGQGANVLTF. CDR3 in DNA: TGTGCCACCAGCAGAGATACAGGGCAAGGGGCCAACGTCCTGACTTTC. This chain uses TRBV15 with TRBJ2-6; possible D gene TRBD1, 6 bases. The length of the CDR3 is 16 residues. Trimming shortened V by 0 bases and J by 4 bases, and 10 bases separated the two germline ends. Germline V lookup: CDR1 LNHNV, CDR2 YYDKDF (reference sequence).